The clone carrying this T cell receptor (beta chain) was observed many times. Its specificity is unknown. To make TCR beta libraries, researchers used iRepertoire HTBI primers and Arm-PCR of CDR3 regions. TCRdb fed the multiplex PCR reads into MiXCR, producing one record per CDR3 protein. The sample yields about 530,000 distinct CDR3 sequences, about 15% seen once. With V trimmed by 2 bases and J by 2 bases, 3 bases remained unmatched. Germline values: CDR1 SGHKS, CDR2 YYEKEE (reference sequence). The CDR3 runs 15 residues. This sample is drawn from a study of regulatory T cells in long-lasting Graves disease. Findings of the study overall: Favoring TRBV28, TRBJ1-2 and TRBJ2-5 was a feature seen in persistent disease.

Described time point: newly diagnosed GD, antithyroid drugs for less than 3 months. RNA from PBMCs was the source of the TCR library. These data were also filed under a second study, of T cells in Graves' hyperthyroidism and ophthalmopathy.

J is TRBJ2-7 and V is TRBV5-5; 11 nucleotides line up with TRBD1. The sequence was collected from a woman aged 40 to 65 with Graves disease. The input for sequencing was peripheral blood mononuclear cells (PBMCs), taken at new diagnosis, from a patient treated with antithyroid drugs. Here the CDR3 DNA reads TGTGCCAGCAGCTTAGGACAGGGGGCAACCTACGAGCAGTACTTC. Protein product: CASSLGQGATYEQYF.